This is a list of T cell receptor beta chains from one sample in a study of OX40 agonist ivuxolimab in advanced cancers. The table came from immunoSEQ multiplex PCR; TCRdb's copy has only in-frame clones and leaves some out. Seen here are fewer than 80,000 clones, approximately 84% observed once, and the top ten hold around 9.8%. The sequences come from CD4+ or CD8+ T cells sorted from blood, collected in a trial of the OX40 agonist ivuxolimab. All receptors come from an adult with an advanced solid tumor such as melanoma, head and neck, liver or kidney cancer. The CDR3 runs from the conserved cysteine through the conserved F or W. The order of the fields is clone size, V gene, D gene, J gene, CDR3 protein, CDR3 DNA. D genes are given only for firm matches. Clone size is stated in some rows and not others, as once, few, many or a class when expanded.

size: NA; V: TRBV19; D: NA; J: TRBJ2-2; CDR3: CASRRGGRLNTGELFF; DNA: TGTGCCAGTAGAAGGGGGGGACGGTTGAACACCGGGGAGCTGTTTTTT
size: NA; V: TRBV7-3; D: NA; J: TRBJ2-6; CDR3: CASSSGANVLTF; DNA: TGTGCCAGCTCCTCTGGGGCCAACGTCCTGACTTTC
size: NA; V: TRBV10-1; D: TRBD2; J: TRBJ2-3; CDR3: CASSAPGLAIIGDTQYF; DNA: TGCGCCAGCAGTGCCCCGGGACTAGCGATAATTGGGGATACGCAGTATTTT
size: NA; V: TRBV27; D: NA; J: TRBJ2-5; CDR3: CASSLIRQETQYF; DNA: TGTGCCAGCAGTTTAATTCGGCAAGAGACCCAGTACTTC
size: NA; V: TRBV6-6; D: TRBD1; J: TRBJ1-6; CDR3: CASKRRDRESPLHF; DNA: TGTGCCAGCAAGCGCCGGGACAGGGAATCACCCCTCCACTTT
size: NA; V: TRBV29-1; D: NA; J: TRBJ1-4; CDR3: CSIKGGGTTNEKLFF; DNA: TGCAGCATCAAAGGGGGGGGAACAACTAATGAAAAACTGTTTTTT
size: NA; V: TRBV30; D: TRBD1; J: TRBJ2-7; CDR3: CAWTRRDRDSYEQYF; DNA: TGTGCCTGGACCCGAAGGGACAGGGACTCCTACGAGCAGTACTTC
size: once; V: TRBV7-2; D: NA; J: TRBJ2-7; CDR3: CASSPGPIYEQYF; DNA: TGTGCCAGCAGCCCCGGACCGATCTACGAGCAGTACTTC
size: NA; V: TRBV4-3; D: TRBD2; J: TRBJ2-1; CDR3: CASSQQPGLARNEQFF; DNA: TGCGCCAGCAGCCAGCAGCCGGGACTAGCTCGGAATGAGCAGTTCTTC
size: NA; V: TRBV18; D: NA; J: TRBJ1-4; CDR3: CASSPEQGRGEMEKLFF; DNA: TGTGCCAGCTCACCGGAGCAGGGACGGGGGGAGATGGAAAAACTGTTTTTT